The rows below give T cell receptor beta chains drawn from one sample of a study of blood T cell repertoires in COVID-19. Assay used: immunoSEQ multiplex PCR; TCRdb lists only in-frame clones, some missing. The sample carries approximately 24,000 clones, 88% recorded once. Sequenced: peripheral blood. The source is a man aged 65-85 years with acute or convalescent COVID-19. CDR3s include the opening cysteine and the closing phenylalanine or tryptophan. A D gene is named only where the DNA matches it firmly. The size field is filled for only some rows; it gives once, few, many or a size class.

>TRBJ2-3|NA|TRBV5-1|NA
TGCGCCAGCAGCTTGGTTCCGGGAGATACGCAGTATTTT
CASSLVPGDTQYF
>TRBJ2-7|NA|TRBV5-1|TRBD1
TGCGCCAGCAGCGATGGGACAGGCGTAACCTACGAGCAGTACTTC
CASSDGTGVTYEQYF
>TRBJ1-2|NA|TRBV5-1|NA
TGCGCCAGCAGCTTGGCGGGGGGTGGAAGTGGCTACACCTTC
CASSLAGGGSGYTF
>TRBJ1-2|NA|TRBV6-2/TRBV6-3|NA
TGTGCCAGCAGTGACTGGCAGGGGTATGGCTACACCTTC
CASSDWQGYGYTF
>TRBJ2-7|NA|TRBV7-9|TRBD1
TGTGCCAGCAGCCTCCGGGACAGGGACTACGAGCAGTACTTC
CASSLRDRDYEQYF
>TRBJ2-3|NA|TRBV4-3|NA
TGCGCCAGCAGCCAAGAGAGAACCTGGCAGGGAAGGGCAGATACGCAGTATTTT
CASSQERTWQGRADTQYF
>TRBJ2-7|NA|TRBV6-5|TRBD1
TGTGCCAGCACCATACAGGGGACATACGCCTACGAGCAGTACTTC
CASTIQGTYAYEQYF
>TRBJ1-5|NA|TRBV28|NA
TGTGCCGGGGGGGACAGCAATCAGCCCCAGCATTTT
CAGGDSNQPQHF
>TRBJ2-1|NA|TRBV6-2/TRBV6-3|NA
TGTGCCAGCAGTTCTGGGTTGATGGCTAGCGCAGACAATGAGCAGTTCTTC
CASSSGLMASADNEQFF
>TRBJ2-1|NA|TRBV11-2|TRBD2
TGTGCCAGCAGCTCCCTGGTTCAGCGGGAGTCTTCCTACAATGAGCAGTTCTTC
CASSSLVQRESSYNEQFF
>TRBJ1-4|NA|TRBV4-2|NA
TGTGCCAGCAGCCAAGAGTATACAGGGCCGTGGCAACTGTTTTTT
CASSQEYTGPWQLFF
>TRBJ1-1|NA|TRBV11-1|NA
TGTGCCAGCAGCCCAGACAGGCCGAGCACTGAAGCTTTCTTT
CASSPDRPSTEAFF
>TRBJ2-1|NA|TRBV5-1|TRBD1
TGCGCCAGCAGTCCGGGACAGGGGTACAATGAGCAGTTCTTC
CASSPGQGYNEQFF
>TRBJ1-4|NA|TRBV23-1|NA
TGCGCCAGCAGTCAATCGACGCCCCAGCACTACCCATCAGCGAGGGAAGATGAAAAACTGTTTTTT
CASSQSTPQHYPSAREDEKLFF
>TRBJ2-3|NA|TRBV12-5|TRBD2
TGTGCTAGTGGCCCGGGACTAGCGGTTACAGATACGCAGTATTTT
CASGPGLAVTDTQYF
>TRBJ1-3|NA|TRBV28|NA
TGTGCCAGCAGTTTACAGGTTAAGACGGCCGGAAACACCATATATTTT
CASSLQVKTAGNTIYF
>TRBJ1-6|NA|TRBV5-1|NA
TGCGCCAGCAGCTTGAGGACAGCTGAATCACCCCTCCACTTT
CASSLRTAESPLHF
>TRBJ1-4|NA|TRBV28|TRBD1
TGTGCCAGCCACACCCGACAGGGATTAGAGGAAAAACTGTTTTTT
CASHTRQGLEEKLFF
>TRBJ2-1|NA|TRBV5-1|NA
TGCGCCAGCAGCTTTCAGGGAGGTTACAGTGAGCAGTTCTTC
CASSFQGGYSEQFF
>TRBJ1-3|NA|TRBV5-1|NA
TGCGCCAGCAGCTTGGTTCCGGGGTTGGGAAACACCATATATTTT
CASSLVPGLGNTIYF
>TRBJ2-2|NA|TRBV15|TRBD1
TGTGCCACCAGCAGAGGACAGGGGAGGAAAAACACCGGGGAGCTGTTTTTT
CATSRGQGRKNTGELFF
>TRBJ1-5|NA|TRBV5-6|NA
TGTGCCAGCAGCCTAGGGACTTTCCTTCAGCCCCAGCATTTT
CASSLGTFLQPQHF
>TRBJ2-2|NA|TRBV18|NA
TGTGCCAGCTCACCACCCTCCAGGGCGGACACCGGGGAGCTGTTTTTT
CASSPPSRADTGELFF
>TRBJ1-6|NA|TRBV5-5|NA
TGTGCCAGCAGCTTGAACGCGGGTAATAATTCACCCCTCCACTTT
CASSLNAGNNSPLHF
>TRBJ1-6|NA|TRBV6-6|TRBD1
TGTGCCAGCAGTCAGGGACAGGGGGCTTTTCCCCTCCACTTT
CASSQGQGAFPLHF
>TRBJ1-4|once|TRBV18|TRBD1
TGTGCCAGCTCACCGGGACAGAGGGAAAAACTGTTTTTT
CASSPGQREKLFF
>TRBJ2-2|NA|TRBV3-1/TRBV3-2|NA
TGTGCCAGCAGCGGGCCCGGGGAGCTGTTTTTT
CASSGPGELFF